These 18 T cell receptor beta chains originate from one sample sequenced in a study of blood T cell repertoires in COVID-19. Assay: immunoSEQ multiplex PCR; the TCRdb copy retains only in-frame clones and omits some. The profile shows 250,000 to 400,000 clones, under 90% of them singletons. Sequencing used peripheral blood. The receptors shown here come from a woman aged 25 to 39 with COVID-19, enrolled during active disease.

The CDR3 nucleotides read TGTGCCAGCAGCCAGAGGACAGGGAGGGGTCAGCCCCAGCATTTT. Protein: CASSQRTGRGQPQHF. The chain couples TRBV3-1 (or the pseudogene TRBV3-2) to TRBJ1-5, with 8 bases lining up with TRBD1. The V gene end was trimmed by 3 bases and the J gene end by 6 bases; junction bases not matched to a gene: 7. Germline CDR1 is LGHDT and CDR2 is YNNKEL (reference sequence). This CDR3 is built from 15 residues.

To note about this clone: A much bigger clone sits one base away, suggesting this may be a read error. The rearrangement links TRBV3-1 (or the pseudogene TRBV3-2) to TRBJ2-1, with a possible D match to TRBD2 (5 bases). Germline CDR1 is LGHDT and CDR2 is YNNKEL (reference sequence). V gave up 4 bases and J gave up 5 bases, with 18 bases separating them. This CDR3 has 16 residues. The CDR3 loop reads CASSRELVGGDNEQFF. CDR3 DNA: TGTGCCAGCAGCCGCGAACTAGTGGGCGGCGACAATGAGCAGTTCTTC.

This clone has a single count. This chain uses TRBV7-2 with TRBJ2-5, with a weak D call TRBD2 (6 bases). Trimming left V 4 bases short and J 5 bases short, with 14 bases between. This CDR3 has 14 residues. Germline CDR1 and CDR2: SGHTA and FQGNSA. The chain's CDR3 is CASSYTRGRETQYF. The CDR3 region has the DNA TGTGCCAGCAGCTACACCCGTGGGAGGGAGACCCAGTACTTC.

In its sample, this clone was seen once. The chain employs TRBV19 and TRBJ1-5; D is possibly TRBD1 (5 bases). The CDR3 has 13 amino acids. Trimming shortened V by 7 bases and J by 11 bases, and 18 bases separated the two germline ends. Germline-derived CDR1 and CDR2 are LNHDA and SQIVND (reference sequence). The CDR3 sequence: CASMGTGVLAQHF. The CDR3 DNA follows: TGTGCCAGTATGGGAACGGGGGTTTTGGCCCAGCATTTT.

This clone came up once. The chain uses TRBV5-6 and TRBJ2-5, with a possible D match to TRBD2 (6 bases). Trimming pared 2 bases from V and 5 bases from J, leaving 13 bases between. CDR1 SGHDT and CDR2 YYEEEE come from the germline V gene. The CDR3 sequence is 14 residues long. This CDR3 is CASSLPGVHETQYF. The CDR3 nucleotides are TGTGCCAGCAGCTTACCGGGGGTCCATGAGACCCAGTACTTC.

V usage is TRBV6-1 and J usage is TRBJ2-7; D is perhaps TRBD2 (6 bases). Trimming removed 1 base from V and 2 bases from J, with 9 bases in between. Germline V CDR1 and CDR2: MNHNS, SASEGT. The CDR3 has 14 amino acids. In DNA, the CDR3 is TGTGCCAGCAGTGAAGGGGTAGCGGCCTACGAGCAGTACTTC. The encoded protein is CASSEGVAAYEQYF.

The table lists this clone with a few counts. The chain couples TRBV19 to TRBJ2-7; 7 bases align to TRBD1. The length of the CDR3 is 15 residues. Germline V lookup: CDR1 LNHDA, CDR2 SQIVND (reference sequence). Trimming cost V 9 bases and J 3 bases; bases outside gene matches: 14. The CDR3 protein is CASGQSTGLNYEQYF. Written as DNA, the CDR3 is TGTGCCAGCGGCCAATCGACAGGGCTCAACTACGAGCAGTACTTC.

The rearrangement joins TRBV5-5 to TRBJ2-7; possible D gene TRBD2, 5 bases. Germline CDR1 and CDR2: SGHKS and YYEKEE (reference sequence). The V end was cut by 5 bases, the J end by 4 bases, with 10 bases between. The CDR3 is 12 amino acids. The CDR3 loop reads CASSYGEYEQYF. CDR3 nucleotides: TGTGCCAGCAGTTACGGGGAATACGAGCAGTACTTC.

V gene TRBV9 combines with J gene TRBJ1-4, with D hard to call. V was trimmed by 4 bases and J by 8 bases, leaving 9 bases between them. Germline V gene lookup returns CDR1 SGDLS and CDR2 YYNGEE. This CDR3 region has 12 residues. DNA for the CDR3: TGTGCCAGCAGCCCCTCGGAGGAAAAACTGTTTTTT. This gives the protein CASSPSEEKLFF.

The chain employs TRBV5-4 and TRBJ1-4, with D unresolved. The ends were cut back, 1 base at V and 8 bases at J, with 18 bases in the middle. Per the germline V gene, CDR1 is SGHNT and CDR2 is YYREEE (reference sequence). The CDR3 runs to 16 residues. CDR3 residues: CASSLKLVGTGEKLFF. CDR3 in DNA: TGTGCCAGCAGCTTGAAGCTGGTTGGTACGGGGGAAAAACTGTTTTTT. Based on the CDR3 plus reference TRBV5-4 and TRBJ1-4, the full variable domain is ETGVTQSPTHLIKTRGQQVTLRCSSQSGHNTVSWYQQALGQGPQFIFQYYREEENGRGNFPPRFSGLQFPNYSSELNVNALELDDSALYLCASSLKLVGTGEKLFFGSGTQLSVL.

This clone was seen a handful of times. The CDR3 bases are TGCGCCAGCAGCCTGCGACAGACTCAAGACACCATATATTTT. Translating it yields CASSLRQTQDTIYF. The V and J genes are TRBV4-1 and TRBJ1-3; perhaps TRBD1 as D (5 bases). This CDR3 is 14 amino acids long. V was clipped by 4 bases and J by 8 bases, with 15 bases between them. The V gene's germline CDR1 is MGHRA and CDR2 YSYEKL.

The genes are TRBV6-6 and TRBJ1-4; tentative D call: TRBD1 (5 bases). In germline, CDR1 is MNHNY, CDR2 SVGAGI (reference sequence). V was cut by 3 bases and J by 8 bases, with 13 bases left in between. The CDR3 is 14 amino acids. This CDR3 reads CASSYGGVWEKLFF. The CDR3, as DNA: TGTGCCAGCAGTTATGGGGGGGTTTGGGAAAAACTGTTTTTT.

This chain links TRBV5-1 with TRBJ1-1, with 7 positions matching TRBD1. The germline CDR1 and CDR2 sequences are SGHRS and YFSETQ. The CDR3 is 14 residues long. The trim removed 0 bases at V and 5 bases at J, leaving 4 bases unmatched. The CDR3 DNA follows: TGCGCCAGCAGCTTGGACAGGGGAGGAACTGAAGCTTTCTTT. It specifies CASSLDRGGTEAFF.

The genes are TRBV27 and TRBJ2-1; D is perhaps TRBD1 (6 bases). The CDR3 runs to 17 residues. V was clipped by 1 base and J by 4 bases, with 17 bases between them. Germline CDR1 reads MNHEY; CDR2 reads SMNVEV (reference sequence). CDR3: CASSLYISGQWYNEQFF. The CDR3 DNA follows: TGTGCCAGCAGTTTATATATTAGTGGACAGTGGTACAATGAGCAGTTCTTC.

V gene TRBV9 combines with J gene TRBJ2-3; no clear D. Per germline, CDR1 SGDLS and CDR2 YYNGEE. Trimming removed 0 bases at V and 0 bases at J, with 5 bases between. The CDR3 consists of 14 residues. The CDR3 spells CASSVDLSTDTQYF. Here the CDR3 DNA reads TGTGCCAGCAGCGTAGACCTAAGCACAGATACGCAGTATTTT.

The rearrangement uses TRBV28 and TRBJ1-5; D possibly corresponds to TRBD1 (6 bases). Germline CDR1 is MDHEN and CDR2 is SYDVKM. Trimming cost V 8 bases and J 3 bases, with 11 bases left between them. The CDR3 length is 13 residues. The CDR3 loop reads CASSGATNQPQHF. The CDR3 DNA follows: TGTGCCAGCTCAGGGGCAACCAATCAGCCCCAGCATTTT.

This clone was seen just once. The chain is built from TRBV2 and TRBJ1-1, with TRBD1 identical over 8 bases. The CDR3 runs 14 residues. Germline lookup yields CDR1 SNHLY and CDR2 FYNNEI. J gave up 5 bases and V 8 bases, and 10 bases lay outside the gene matches. The chain's CDR3 is CASGPGGKITEAFF. In DNA form, the CDR3 reads TGTGCCAGCGGACCAGGGGGCAAGATTACTGAAGCTTTCTTT. Based on the CDR3 plus reference TRBV2 and TRBJ1-1, the full variable domain is EPEVTQTPSHQVTQMGQEVILRCVPISNHLYFYWYRQILGQKVEFLVSFYNNEISEKSEIFDDQFSVERPDGSNFTLKIRSTKLEDSAMYFCASGPGGKITEAFFGQGTRLTVV.

This chain joins TRBV29-1 and TRBJ1-2; D may be TRBD1 (5 bases). V was shortened by 6 bases and J by 9 bases, with 17 bases between the two germline ends. This CDR3 has 12 amino acids. CDR1 SQVTM and CDR2 ANQGSEA come from the germline V gene. The CDR3 spells CSVGESGGSYTF. For the CDR3, the DNA is TGCAGCGTCGGGGAAAGTGGGGGGAGCTACACCTTC.